This TCR beta chain derives from a study of T cell repertoires in cytomegalovirus infection. Study-level results: Totalled public TCR beta family frequency picked out people who carried CMV plus the relevant HLA.

Trimming at V came to 4 bases and at J to 8 bases, leaving 25 bases not matched to a gene. Germline CDR1 MDHEN, CDR2 SYDVKM. CDR3 size: 21 residues. MiXCR, applied by TCRdb to the reads, yields one record per CDR3 protein. The sample lists hundreds of thousands of distinct CDR3 sequences, more than 8% occurring once. This clonotype was picked up many times. Its antigen is undetermined. The chain uses TRBV28 and TRBJ2-1; 11 nucleotides agree with TRBD2. What was sequenced was PBMCs. This sequence originates from a human donor in good health (CMV status not recorded). Some clones in this sample may be carry-over from other donors' samples. The CDR3 DNA reads as TGTGCCAGCAGTTATCCCGGGACTAGCGGCGCCCTCCTTCGGCTGCGGGATGAGCAGTTCTTC. Translated: CASSYPGTSGALLRLRDEQFF.